The source of this T cell receptor beta chain is a study of blood T cell repertoires in COVID-19. Trimming stripped 0 bases from V and 3 bases from J, with 6 bases between. CDR1 is SGHRS, CDR2 YFSETQ, per germline. The length of the CDR3 is 14 residues. The data were produced by immunoSEQ multiplex PCR, yet TCRdb's version contains in-frame clones alone and is incomplete. The table includes hundreds of thousands of clones, roughly 80% detected once. The sample consisted of PBMCs or T cells enriched from blood (not recorded which). This chain uses TRBV5-1 with TRBJ1-4, with D tentatively TRBD1 (5 bases). The sequence was collected from a man aged 40-49 years who had been exposed to COVID-19. The CDR3: CASSLGQPNEKLFF. CDR3 nucleotide sequence: TGCGCCAGCAGCTTGGGACAGCCTAATGAAAAACTGTTTTTT.